The next 6 T cell receptor beta chains were all read from a single sample in a study of response to subunit inactivated influenza vaccine. A single record per CDR3 protein comes from TCRdb applying MiXCR to the RT-PCR reads. The sample lists around 200,000 distinct CDR3 sequences, nearly 9.5% occurring once. The specimen comprised non-naive T cells sorted from PBMCs, sampled on the day of vaccination. These receptor sequences come from a man aged 45-60 years who received an inactivated influenza vaccine.

This clonotype was counted many times. The chain carries TRBV7-2 and TRBJ1-2; possible D gene TRBD1, 6 bases. V shed 1 base and J shed 0 bases, with 6 bases lying between them. This CDR3 has 14 residues. Germline-derived CDR1 and CDR2 are SGHTA and FQGNSA. CDR3 nucleotides: TGTGCCAGCAGCTTAGACAGGGCTAACTATGGCTACACCTTC. Translation: CASSLDRANYGYTF.

The DNA for the CDR3 is TGTGCCAGCAGACCATCCGGGACAGAGCTGGGTGAGCAGTACTTC. It yields the protein CASRPSGTELGEQYF. The chain is built from TRBV28 and TRBJ2-7; 7 nucleotides match TRBD1. V lost 6 bases and J lost 7; bases outside the gene matches: 15. Germline values: CDR1 MDHEN, CDR2 SYDVKM. The CDR3 spans 15 residues.

This clonotype was found many times. The rearrangement joins TRBV6-5 to TRBJ1-2, with 7 bases identical to TRBD1. This CDR3 spans 14 amino acids. Germline CDR1 MNHEY, CDR2 SVGAGI. The trim removed 0 bases at V and 4 bases at J, leaving 2 bases unmatched. The CDR3 nucleotides are TGTGCCAGCAGTTACTCTGCAGGGGGCTATGGCTACACCTTC. Translating gives CASSYSAGGYGYTF.

This clonotype was counted a few times. The J gene is TRBJ1-5, the V gene TRBV5-6, with a possible D match to TRBD1 (6 bases). From germline, CDR1 is SGHDT and CDR2 YYEEEE. The V and J ends lost 3 bases and 10 bases respectively, with 14 bases between them. This CDR3 region has 13 residues. CDR3 bases: TGTGCCAGCAGCTACCAACAGGGAGGCCCCCAGCATTTT. Translated: CASSYQQGGPQHF.

This clonotype has just a few counts. V and J are TRBV5-6 and TRBJ1-2; tentatively, D is TRBD1 (5 bases). The CDR3 has 13 residues. Germline V gives CDR1 SGHDT, CDR2 YYEEEE. The V and J ends lost 5 bases and 4 bases respectively, with 12 bases between them. CDR3 loop: CASSLTGLYGYTF. The CDR3 nucleotides read TGTGCCAGCAGTTTGACGGGACTCTATGGCTACACCTTC.

V is TRBV28 and J is TRBJ1-5; TRBD1 aligns across 7 bases. The CDR3 has 15 amino acids. V dropped 6 bases and J dropped 2; count of bases not matched to a gene: 7. Germline CDR1 MDHEN, CDR2 SYDVKM. The CDR3 DNA reads as TGTGCCAGCAGCCCCTGGGACAGTGGCAATCAGCCCCAGCATTTT. Protein product: CASSPWDSGNQPQHF.